The 2 T cell receptor beta chains reported below all come from one sample, sequenced in a study of T cell repertoires in ileal Crohn's disease. Some clones are missing from TCRdb's copy, which holds only in-frame ones; the method was immunoSEQ multiplex PCR. The table lists tens of thousands of clones, about 81% of them singletons, with 4.5% to 6% in the top ten. The source material was ileal tissue. The receptor source for this set is an adult with Crohn's disease.

The chain recombines TRBV15 with TRBJ1-1, with TRBD1 identical over 7 bases. Germline V gives CDR1 LNHNV, CDR2 YYDKDF (reference sequence). J gave up 5 bases and V 5 bases, and 8 bases lay outside the gene matches. The CDR3 is 14 amino acids. Written as DNA, the CDR3 is TGTGCCACCAGCTCTCGACAGGGTTGGACTGAAGCTTTCTTT. Amino acid sequence: CATSSRQGWTEAFF.

V is TRBV18 and J is TRBJ1-6, with 8 nucleotides matching TRBD1. The CDR3 is made up of 18 amino acids. V trimming: 4 bases; J trimming: 6 bases; junction bases outside the gene matches: 14. Germline CDR1 reads KGHSH; CDR2 reads LQKENI. CDR3 DNA sequence: TGTGCCAGCTCACACAATTTACAACAGGGGGGAAGTAATTCACCCCTCCACTTT. It specifies CASSHNLQQGGSNSPLHF.